These T cell receptor beta chains were read from a single sample in a study of cytomegalovirus exposure and HLA in healthy donors. TCRdb's copy holds only in-frame clones and misses some; the assay was immunoSEQ multiplex PCR. The table records approximately 110,000 clones, 9.5% to 15% of them present only once. The sequenced sample consisted of PBMCs. The receptors stem from a man aged 35 to 55 in good health and CMV-seropositive. CDR3s include the opening cysteine and the closing phenylalanine or tryptophan. D genes are given only for firm matches. Clone sizes are given selectively: once, few, many, or a class where the clone is expanded.

few | TRBJ1-1 | TRBV11-2 | TRBD1 | TGTGCCAGCAGCCCCCTTGACGACAGGGCGAGGGACACTGAAGCTTTCTTT | CASSPLDDRARDTEAFF
NA | TRBJ1-5 | TRBV6-6 | TRBD1 | TGTGCCAGCAGTTACACGACAGGGAATCAGCCCCAGCATTTT | CASSYTTGNQPQHF
NA | TRBJ1-5 | TRBV27 | TRBD1 | TGTGCCAGCAGACGGACAGGGTATCAGCCCCAGCATTTT | CASRRTGYQPQHF
NA | TRBJ2-5 | TRBV7-3 | TRBD2 | TGTGCCAGCAGCAAAAACTCGGCAGGAGCGGGAGTCACCCAGACCCAGTACTTC | CASSKNSAGAGVTQTQYF
few | TRBJ1-2 | TRBV23-1 | TRBD1 | TGCGCCAGCATCAGGGGACAGGACCCGTTTAACTATGGCTACACCTTC | CASIRGQDPFNYGYTF
NA | TRBJ1-5 | TRBV4-3 | NA | TGCGCCAGCAGCCAAGATTCCGATCAGCCCCAGCATTTT | CASSQDSDQPQHF
few | TRBJ2-1 | TRBV10-1 | TRBD1 | TGCGCCAGCAGCGGGACAGGGCTCAATGAGCAGTTCTTC | CASSGTGLNEQFF
few | TRBJ1-5 | TRBV19 | NA | TGTGCCAGCTCGGGATACCAGGACGACAATCAGCCCCAGCATTTT | CASSGYQDDNQPQHF
NA | TRBJ2-1 | TRBV11-1 | TRBD1 | TGTGCCAGCAGCTTGAGCGGACAGGGTTTCTTCTTC | CASSLSGQGFFF
NA | TRBJ2-7 | TRBV5-1 | NA | TGCGCCAGCAGCTTGTTTAACGAGCAGTACTTC | CASSLFNEQYF
NA | TRBJ2-7 | TRBV7-9 | TRBD1 | TGTGCCAGCAGCTTAGGGGGCAGGGGGCCTAACCGCTACGAGCAGTACTTC | CASSLGGRGPNRYEQYF
NA | TRBJ2-7 | TRBV7-9 | TRBD2 | TGTGCCAGCAGCCCGGGACTAGCGGCGCCCTACGAGCAGTACTTC | CASSPGLAAPYEQYF
few | TRBJ1-4 | TRBV19 | NA | TGTGCCAGTGGACCCATGGGGCAGACGGGTGAAAAACTGTTTTTT | CASGPMGQTGEKLFF
few | TRBJ1-1 | TRBV7-3 | NA | TGTGCCAGCAGCATCAGTGGAGGGGTGGGATCTGAAGCTTTCTTT | CASSISGGVGSEAFF
NA | TRBJ2-1 | TRBV6-5 | TRBD2 | TGTGCCAGCAGTCTAGCGGGAGTGAGAAATGAGCAGTTCTTC | CASSLAGVRNEQFF
NA | TRBJ2-7 | TRBV28 | NA | TGTGCCAGCAGTTCACAGGGACCCTACGAGCAGTACTTC | CASSSQGPYEQYF
NA | TRBJ2-1 | TRBV5-1 | NA | TGCGCCAGCAGTCCAAACGCACCCAGCTCCTACAATGAGCAGTTCTTC | CASSPNAPSSYNEQFF
few | TRBJ1-1 | TRBV10-1 | TRBD1 | TGCGCCAGCAGTGAGTCGCGGAGGGGGCGCGACGTGGTCACTGAAGCTTTCTTT | CASSESRRGRDVVTEAFF
few | TRBJ1-4 | TRBV27 | NA | TGTGCCAGCTGCCGGACCATGACAGGTGAAAAACTGTTTTTT | CASCRTMTGEKLFF
few | TRBJ2-7 | TRBV28 | TRBD2 | TGTGCCAGCCGGACGGGGGGGGCAAACTACGAGCAGTACTTC | CASRTGGANYEQYF
few | TRBJ1-1 | TRBV7-2 | TRBD1 | TGTGCCAGCAGCTTAGGGGTCTCGGGACAGGGGGTTCTTTTCTTT | CASSLGVSGQGVLFF
NA | TRBJ1-3 | TRBV30 | TRBD1 | TGTGCCTGGAGCCCGGGGACAGGGAAAAACACCATATATTTT | CAWSPGTGKNTIYF
NA | TRBJ2-7 | TRBV10-3 | TRBD2 | TGTGCCATCAGCGCGCGTAGCGGGAGCGGGGGCGAGCAGTACTTC | CAISARSGSGGEQYF
NA | TRBJ2-7 | TRBV13 | TRBD1 | TGTGCCAGCAGCGTCGGACAGGGGAAATTAAGCTTC | CASSVGQGKLSF
few | TRBJ2-7 | TRBV6-5 | NA | TGTGCCAGCAGTTACTCTCTTACTAGTTTCGACGAGCAGTACTTC | CASSYSLTSFDEQYF
NA | TRBJ2-1 | TRBV16 | NA | TGTGCCAGCAGCCAAGGGGGCCGCTCCTACAATGAGCAGTTCTTC | CASSQGGRSYNEQFF